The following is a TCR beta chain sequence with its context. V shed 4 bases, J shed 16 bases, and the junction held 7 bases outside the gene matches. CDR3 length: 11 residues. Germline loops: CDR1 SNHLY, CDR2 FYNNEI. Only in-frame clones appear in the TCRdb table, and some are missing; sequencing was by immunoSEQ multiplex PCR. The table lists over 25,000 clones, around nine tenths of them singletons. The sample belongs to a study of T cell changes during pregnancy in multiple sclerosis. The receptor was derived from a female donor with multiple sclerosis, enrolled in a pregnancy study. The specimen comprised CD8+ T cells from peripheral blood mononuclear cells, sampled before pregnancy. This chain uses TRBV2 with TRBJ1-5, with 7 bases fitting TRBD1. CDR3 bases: TGTGCCAGCAGTGTACAGGGGCCCAAACATTTT. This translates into CASSVQGPKHF.